This TCR beta chain appears in the sequencing data of a study of PD-1 blockade in classical Hodgkin lymphoma. Study-wide findings and caveats: Repertoires differed for reasons still undefined, possibly disease activity or prior therapy. According to reports, newly diagnosed patients had lower baseline TCR diversity than healthy donors, and relapsed/refractory patients had lower baseline TCR diversity still.

Sequencing used immunoSEQ multiplex PCR; TCRdb keeps in-frame clones, though not all of them. The repertoire has around 11,000 clones, 75% of them found once; the top ten carry about 9.4%. With no exception, relapse followed autologous stem cell transplantation in all patients, and brentuximab vedotin exposure varied. For this clone: Its antigen is not identified.

Per the germline V gene, CDR1 is KGHSH and CDR2 is LQKENI. After removal of 5 bases from V and 7 bases from J, the junction contained 13 bases not matched to a gene. The CDR3 has 16 residues. Sequenced material: peripheral blood mononuclear cells (PBMCs), taken at baseline. This chain links TRBV18 with TRBJ2-1; 8 bases agree with TRBD2. The sequence derives from a human donor with classical Hodgkin lymphoma. The CDR3 sequence: CASSRGGGISRNEQFF. For the CDR3, the DNA is TGTGCCAGCTCAAGGGGCGGGGGGATCTCCCGGAATGAGCAGTTCTTC.